The next 31 T cell receptor beta chains were all read from a single sample in a study of blood T cell repertoires in COVID-19. Profiled with immunoSEQ multiplex PCR; TCRdb holds only in-frame clones, not every one. This table has 150,000 or so clones, about 87% appearing once. The sample taken for sequencing was peripheral blood. The receptors were sampled from a man between 50 and 59 years old with acute or convalescent COVID-19.

Here the CDR3 reads CASYRDRGTGELFF. For the CDR3, the DNA is TGCGCCAGCTATAGGGACAGGGGTACCGGGGAGCTGTTTTTT. This rearrangement joins TRBV5-1 to TRBJ2-2; 10 bases map to TRBD1. V trimming: 7 bases; J trimming: 5 bases; junction bases outside the gene matches: 5. Looked up from germline, CDR1 is SGHRS and CDR2 is YFSETQ. The CDR3 totals 14 residues.

The J gene is TRBJ2-7, the V gene TRBV18; 7 bases agree with TRBD1. CDR3 size: 12 residues. J lost 6 bases, V lost 3 bases, and 2 bases had no gene match. Germline V gene lookup returns CDR1 KGHSH and CDR2 LQKENI. The CDR3 DNA follows: TGTGCCAGCTCACCCCGGGACAGCGAGCAGTACTTC. Amino acids: CASSPRDSEQYF.

V usage is TRBV28 and J usage is TRBJ1-3; TRBD1 matches at 8 bases. The CDR3 extends over 13 amino acids. Per germline, CDR1 MDHEN and CDR2 SYDVKM. V shed 6 bases and J 8 bases; nucleotides not matched to a gene: 6. The CDR3 loop is CASRGQGAHTIYF. In DNA form, the CDR3 reads TGTGCCAGCAGGGGGCAGGGGGCACACACCATATATTTT.

The J gene is TRBJ1-2, the V gene TRBV5-4; 7 bases align to TRBD1. The length of the CDR3 is 13 residues. V shed 4 bases, J shed 6 bases, and the junction held 6 bases outside the gene matches. The germline V gene encodes CDR1 SGHNT and CDR2 YYREEE (reference sequence). CDR3 region: CASSLGQPDGYTF. The CDR3 coding sequence is TGTGCCAGCAGCCTGGGACAGCCAGATGGCTACACCTTC.

The chain links TRBV9 to TRBJ1-2, with 9 bases fitting TRBD1. Germline V gene data show CDR1 as SGDLS and CDR2 as YYNGEE. V lost 0 bases, J lost 4 bases, and 7 bases stayed unmatched. This CDR3 comprises 16 residues. CDR3: CASSVARTGVFYGYTF. The DNA of the CDR3 is TGTGCCAGCAGCGTAGCAAGGACAGGGGTATTCTATGGCTACACCTTC. The variable domain in full, with the rest retrieved from reference TRBV9 and TRBJ1-2, is DSGVTQTPKHLITATGQRVTLRCSPRSGDLSVYWYQQSLDQGLQFLIQYYNGEERAKGNILERFSAQQFPDLHSELNLSSLELGDSALYFCASSVARTGVFYGYTFGSGTRLTVV.

This sequence joins TRBV15 and TRBJ2-7, with unresolved D. Germline V CDR1 and CDR2: LNHNV, YYDKDF (reference sequence). This CDR3 spans 12 amino acids. V was pared by 0 bases and J by 4 bases, with 4 bases between. CDR3 loop: CATSRDRYEQYF. The CDR3 bases are TGTGCCACCAGCAGAGATCGTTACGAGCAGTACTTC.

In this sample, this clone turned up a few times. The V call is TRBV7-8, the J call TRBJ1-2; no reliable D call. V shed 3 bases and J shed 0 bases, with 8 bases lying between them. Germline values: CDR1 SGHVS, CDR2 FQNEAQ. The CDR3 extends over 14 amino acids. The CDR3 sequence: CASSFRVSNYGYTF. In DNA, the CDR3 is TGTGCCAGCAGCTTTCGGGTGTCTAACTATGGCTACACCTTC.

The J gene is TRBJ2-7, the V gene TRBV28; 9 nucleotides align to TRBD1. The length of the CDR3 is 15 residues. Germline values: CDR1 MDHEN, CDR2 SYDVKM. The V and J ends lost 4 bases and 0 bases, in that order; junction bases with no gene match: 4. The chain's CDR3 is CASSSGTGSSYEQYF. DNA of the CDR3: TGTGCCAGCAGTTCCGGGACAGGGAGCTCCTACGAGCAGTACTTC.

This clone appeared a few times. CDR3: CASALEQGTRGYTF. The CDR3 DNA sequence: TGTGCCAGCGCCCTGGAACAGGGGACTAGGGGCTACACCTTC. This sequence joins TRBV18 and TRBJ1-2, with 7 bases that match TRBD1. The CDR3 is 14 residues long. CDR1 is KGHSH, CDR2 LQKENI, per germline. V shed 8 bases and J 8 bases; nucleotides not matched to a gene: 14. Full variable domain (rest looked up from reference TRBV18 and TRBJ1-2): NAGVMQNPRHLVRRRGQEARLRCSPMKGHSHVYWYRQLPEEGLKFMVYLQKENIIDESGMPKERFSAEFPKEGPSILRIQQVVRGDSAAYFCASALEQGTRGYTFGSGTRLTVV.

This clone is a singleton in its sample. The chain has TRBV9 and TRBJ2-2; D gene ambiguous. Germline CDR1 and CDR2: SGDLS and YYNGEE. This CDR3 contains 15 residues. Trimming removed 0 bases at V and 1 base at J, with 7 bases between. The CDR3 region is CASSVEIENTGELFF. The CDR3 coding sequence is TGTGCCAGCAGCGTAGAAATAGAGAACACCGGGGAGCTGTTTTTT.

The J gene is TRBJ1-6, the V gene TRBV5-1; 11 nucleotides match TRBD1. Germline CDR1 and CDR2: SGHRS and YFSETQ. This CDR3 has 17 residues. Trimming took 3 bases from V and 8 from J; bases not matched to a gene: 10. CDR3 nucleotide sequence: TGCGCCAGCAGCTCGGTGGGAGTGGGACAGGGGGATTCACCCCTCCACTTT. Translating it yields CASSSVGVGQGDSPLHF.

This sequence joins TRBV9 and TRBJ2-7; 8 bases line up with TRBD2. The trim removed 1 base at V and 4 bases at J, leaving 7 bases unmatched. The CDR3 has 15 amino acids. The germline gives CDR1 SGDLS, CDR2 YYNGEE. The chain's CDR3 is CASSVSGSASYEQYF. The CDR3 DNA is TGTGCCAGCAGCGTAAGCGGGAGCGCTTCGTACGAGCAGTACTTC.

This chain uses TRBV5-1 with TRBJ1-2; no definite D call. This CDR3 is 15 amino acids long. Trimming took off 2 bases at V and 4 bases at J, with 15 bases between the two ends. The germline V gene encodes CDR1 SGHRS and CDR2 YFSETQ. CDR3 coding DNA: TGCGCCAGCAGCTTAGGAGACAACGGAGGCTATGGCTACACCTTC. It codes for CASSLGDNGGYGYTF.

The V and J genes are TRBV5-1 and TRBJ2-7, with D perhaps TRBD2 (6 bases). This CDR3 comprises 14 residues. The germline gives CDR1 SGHRS, CDR2 YFSETQ. V lost 4 bases, J lost 7 bases, and 18 bases lay in between. CDR3 in DNA: TGCGCCAGCAGCCTCGACGGGGAGGTGGGAGAGCAGTACTTC. This codes for CASSLDGEVGEQYF. Combining the CDR3 with reference TRBV5-1 and TRBJ2-7 gives the whole variable domain KAGVTQTPRYLIKTRGQQVTLSCSPISGHRSVSWYQQTPGQGLQFLFEYFSETQRNKGNFPGRFSGRQFSNSRSEMNVSTLELGDSALYLCASSLDGEVGEQYFGPGTRLTVT.

The gene calls are TRBV29-1 and TRBJ1-1, with D unresolved. Deletions cut 0 bases from V and 4 bases from J, with 12 bases between. There are 14 residues in the CDR3. The germline V gene has CDR1 SQVTM and CDR2 ANQGSEA. The CDR3 protein is CSVEDRVRGTEAFF. The DNA for the CDR3 is TGCAGCGTTGAAGATCGGGTACGAGGCACTGAAGCTTTCTTT.

In DNA form, the CDR3 reads TGTGCCAGCTCACCAAGGACAGGAGAAAACTATGGCTACACCTTC. This translates into CASSPRTGENYGYTF. The chain combines TRBV18 with TRBJ1-2; TRBD1 aligns across 7 bases. The CDR3 length is 15 residues. Germline V gene sequence: CDR1 KGHSH, CDR2 LQKENI. With V trimmed by 2 bases and J by 2 bases, 5 bases remained unmatched.

This chain's CDR3 is CASSLQAGAGQETQYF. The CDR3 DNA is TGCGCCAGCAGCTTGCAGGCAGGGGCAGGACAAGAGACCCAGTACTTC. The chain is built from TRBV5-1 and TRBJ2-5; possible D gene TRBD1, 6 bases. Trimming removed 1 base at V and 2 bases at J, with 15 bases between. The germline CDR1 and CDR2 sequences are SGHRS and YFSETQ. This CDR3 region has 16 residues.

The V call is TRBV11-2, the J call TRBJ1-1; D may be TRBD1 (6 bases). V lost 5 bases and J lost 2, with 15 bases in between. Per the germline V gene, CDR1 is SGHAT and CDR2 is FQNNGV. CDR3 length equals 15 residues. CDR3 protein: CASSDTGRGNTEAFF. The CDR3 DNA is TGTGCCAGCAGCGACACAGGGAGGGGAAACACTGAAGCTTTCTTT.

The CDR3 protein is CASSAPGQGLNTEAFF. The CDR3 coding sequence is TGTGCCAGCAGCGCACCGGGACAGGGTTTGAACACTGAAGCTTTCTTT. V and J are TRBV9 and TRBJ1-1, with 9 positions matching TRBD1. The V segment lost 3 bases and the J segment 0 bases; nucleotides outside the gene matches: 6. The CDR3 sequence is 16 residues long. Looked up from germline, CDR1 is SGDLS and CDR2 is YYNGEE.

This chain joins TRBV5-4 and TRBJ1-1, with D maybe TRBD1 (5 bases). The CDR3 has 15 residues. Germline CDR1 and CDR2: SGHNT and YYREEE (reference sequence). V lost 3 bases, J lost 5 bases, and 17 bases lay in between. The CDR3 loop is CASSSGAGSWTEAFF. The CDR3 nucleotides are TGTGCCAGCAGCTCTGGGGCGGGGAGTTGGACTGAAGCTTTCTTT. Full variable domain (remainder filled in from reference TRBV5-4 and TRBJ1-1): ETGVTQSPTHLIKTRGQQVTLRCSSQSGHNTVSWYQQALGQGPQFIFQYYREEENGRGNFPPRFSGLQFPNYSSELNVNALELDDSALYLCASSSGAGSWTEAFFGQGTRLTVV.

The chain has TRBV7-9 and TRBJ2-6; no reliable D call. CDR3 length equals 16 residues. Germline V gene sequence: CDR1 SEHNR, CDR2 FQNEAQ (reference sequence). With 1 base removed from V and 3 bases from J, the gap between germline ends came to 10 bases. This CDR3 is CASSLGEASGANVLTF. CDR3 coding DNA: TGTGCCAGCAGCTTAGGAGAAGCAAGTGGGGCCAACGTCCTGACTTTC.

V is TRBV2 and J is TRBJ2-5; TRBD1 might be the D (6 bases). This CDR3 is 15 amino acids long. Trimming took 6 bases from V and 7 from J, leaving 21 bases between them. CDR1 is SNHLY, CDR2 FYNNEI, per germline. CDR3 in amino acids: CASRRGRTPKGTQYF. DNA of the CDR3: TGTGCCAGCAGGAGGGGGAGAACCCCAAAGGGGACCCAGTACTTC.

This clone was observed a handful of times. J is TRBJ2-7 and V is TRBV2, with D possibly TRBD1 on 5 matching bases. This CDR3 comprises 13 residues. From germline, CDR1 is SNHLY and CDR2 FYNNEI. The V end lost 4 bases, the J end lost 7 bases, and 14 bases lay between the germline ends. The CDR3 nucleotides are TGTGCCAGCAGTGCCCGACAGATTTTGGAGCAGTACTTC. Translated, it gives CASSARQILEQYF. Filled out from reference TRBV2 and TRBJ2-7, the complete variable domain reads EPEVTQTPSHQVTQMGQEVILRCVPISNHLYFYWYRQILGQKVEFLVSFYNNEISEKSEIFDDQFSVERPDGSNFTLKIRSTKLEDSAMYFCASSARQILEQYFGPGTRLTVT.

J is TRBJ2-5 and V is TRBV5-1; 7 nucleotides match TRBD2. After removal of 1 base from V and 5 bases from J, the junction contained 8 bases not matched to a gene. In germline, CDR1 is SGHRS, CDR2 YFSETQ. The CDR3 sequence is 15 residues long. The CDR3 DNA is TGCGCCAGCAGCTTGAGCGGGGAAGGAGGGGAGACCCAGTACTTC. Amino acids: CASSLSGEGGETQYF. The full variable domain, with the rest looked up from reference TRBV5-1 and TRBJ2-5, is KAGVTQTPRYLIKTRGQQVTLSCSPISGHRSVSWYQQTPGQGLQFLFEYFSETQRNKGNFPGRFSGRQFSNSRSEMNVSTLELGDSALYLCASSLSGEGGETQYFGPGTRLLVL.

This clone was counted between two and nine times. Because the CDR3 is missing its conserved closing phenylalanine or tryptophan, this is likely a read error. No DNA is shown, since the ends of the CDR3 on it are uncertain; the CDR3 is the one TCRdb lists. The V and J genes are TRBV5-8 and TRBJ2-7; the DNA was not used to check the table's D call, TRBD2. Germline V gives CDR1 SGHTS, CDR2 YDEGEE. The CDR3 sequence runs 12 residues, both termini included. CDR3 in amino acids: CASSLDSRGTLL.

The chain joins TRBV20-1 to TRBJ1-1; D not resolved. This CDR3 comprises 11 residues. V shed 6 bases and J shed 8 bases, with 13 bases lying between them. Germline V gene lookup returns CDR1 DFQATT and CDR2 SNEGSKA (reference sequence). CDR3 residues: CSASRGVEAFF. The CDR3 bases are TGCAGTGCCAGCCGCGGGGTCGAAGCTTTCTTT.

V usage is TRBV18 and J usage is TRBJ2-7; perhaps TRBD2 as D (6 bases). The CDR3 totals 14 residues. V dropped 6 bases and J dropped 2 bases, with 14 bases sitting between them. In germline, CDR1 is KGHSH, CDR2 LQKENI. In DNA, the CDR3 is TGTGCCAGCTCCGACGCTGCGGGAACCTACGAGCAGTACTTC. As protein: CASSDAAGTYEQYF.

J is TRBJ2-2 and V is TRBV29-1; 10 bases align to TRBD2. V gave up 2 bases and J gave up 4 bases; unmatched junction bases: 10. In germline, CDR1 is SQVTM, CDR2 ANQGSEA. This CDR3 region has 17 residues. DNA of the CDR3: TGCAGCGTTGAATGGGGGGTCGGGACTAGCGTCACCGGGGAGCTGTTTTTT. It translates to CSVEWGVGTSVTGELFF.

This chain uses TRBV3-1 (or the pseudogene TRBV3-2) with TRBJ2-7; D call uncertain. Looked up from germline, CDR1 is LGHDT and CDR2 is YNNKEL (reference sequence). This CDR3 has 15 residues. Trimming stripped 2 bases from V and 4 bases from J, with 15 bases between. This CDR3 is CASSQSPQAPYEQYF. CDR3 DNA sequence: TGTGCCAGCAGCCAATCCCCCCAGGCACCGTACGAGCAGTACTTC.

CDR3 protein: CASGTGGVEGEQYF. CDR3 coding DNA: TGTGCTAGTGGGACAGGGGGCGTGGAGGGCGAGCAGTACTTC. The chain employs TRBV12-5 and TRBJ2-7, with 10 bases fitting TRBD1. Unmatched junction bases numbered 8, after V lost 6 bases and J lost 6 bases. There are 14 residues in the CDR3. CDR1 and CDR2 from the germline V gene are LGHNT and FRNRAP.

V gene TRBV28 combines with J gene TRBJ2-1; D is possibly TRBD2 (6 bases). V lost 6 bases and J lost 0, with 18 bases in between. CDR1 is MDHEN, CDR2 SYDVKM, per germline. The length of the CDR3 is 17 residues. The CDR3 DNA reads TGTGCCAGCAGCTATGACCTCGGGGGATTCTCCTACAATGAGCAGTTCTTC. It encodes CASSYDLGGFSYNEQFF.